The 5 T cell receptor beta chains in this list originate from one sample, sequenced in a study of control samples from healthy donors and cancer patients. The data were produced by immunoSEQ multiplex PCR, yet TCRdb's version contains in-frame clones alone and is incomplete. The sample carries some 130,000 clones, roughly 92% recorded once. The specimen sequenced was blood. The receptors derive from a young man in good health.

V usage is TRBV2 and J usage is TRBJ1-1; perhaps TRBD1 as D (5 bases). The germline V and J ends were trimmed by 6 bases and 4 bases, with 21 bases remaining between them. This CDR3 comprises 16 residues. Germline CDR1 SNHLY, CDR2 FYNNEI. CDR3 sequence: CASSLMGSGQGTEAFF. The CDR3 region has the DNA TGTGCCAGCAGCCTAATGGGTTCGGGTCAGGGCACTGAAGCTTTCTTT.

This chain uses TRBV29-1 with TRBJ2-2; D is perhaps TRBD1 or TRBD2 (5 bases each). Trimming left V 6 bases short and J 3 bases short, with 14 bases between. Looked up from germline, CDR1 is SQVTM and CDR2 is ANQGSEA. The CDR3 consists of 14 residues. The CDR3 DNA reads as TGCAGCGTACAACGAGGGGTTGACACCGGGGAGCTGTTTTTT. Protein product: CSVQRGVDTGELFF.

This clone has more than one count but fewer than ten. This chain uses TRBV29-1 with TRBJ1-4; weak D call: TRBD1 (5 bases). Trimming cost V 4 bases and J 7 bases, with 13 bases left between them. Germline V lookup: CDR1 SQVTM, CDR2 ANQGSEA. The CDR3 sequence is 13 residues long. CDR3 nucleotides: TGCAGCGTTGTTCTCGCAGGGAGTGAAAAACTGTTTTTT. As protein: CSVVLAGSEKLFF.

This clone is classed as medium-sized. The chain employs TRBV11-3 and TRBJ2-7; D is uncertain. Trimming took off 3 bases at V and 0 bases at J, with 0 bases between the two ends. Per the germline V gene, CDR1 is SGHNT and CDR2 is YENEEA. CDR3 length equals 11 residues. DNA for the CDR3: TGTGCCAGCAGCTTCTCCTACGAGCAGTACTTC. The encoded protein is CASSFSYEQYF.

This clone occurred many times. V and J are TRBV28 and TRBJ1-2; TRBD1 is a possible D gene (6 bases). The CDR3 extends over 15 amino acids. The V gene's germline CDR1 is MDHEN and CDR2 SYDVKM. V was trimmed by 8 bases and J by 6 bases, leaving 22 bases between them. The CDR3 is CASGSGDGPGDGYTF. CDR3 coding DNA: TGTGCCAGCGGGTCAGGGGACGGCCCAGGAGATGGCTACACCTTC.